This is a list of T cell receptor beta chains from one sample in a study of response to subunit inactivated influenza vaccine. TCRdb called the RT-PCR reads again in MiXCR, with one record for every CDR3 protein. Among hundreds of thousands of distinct CDR3 sequences, around 13% were seen once, and the ten largest hold around 7%. The sample here was PBMCs from blood, taken 14 days before vaccination. These TCRs come from a man in his fifties or sixties who received an inactivated influenza vaccine. CDR3s include the opening cysteine and the closing phenylalanine or tryptophan. Clone size is stated in some rows and not others, as once, few, many or a class when expanded.

TRBV6-2/TRBV6-3	TRBJ2-2	-	CASSRLLMSTGELFF
TRBV3-1	TRBJ2-7	few	CASSQLPYEQYF
TRBV7-6	TRBJ2-2	-	CASSLQGGYTGELFF
TRBV5-1	TRBJ2-3	-	CASLVGDTQYF
TRBV20-1	TRBJ2-6	few	CSASSIPGLAGGSGANVLTF
TRBV4-2	TRBJ1-5	few	CASSQEGGNSNQPQHF
TRBV20-1	TRBJ2-7	-	CSAKDRTLSYEQYF
TRBV12-3/TRBV12-4	TRBJ2-1	few	CASSRGQAGEQFF
TRBV19	TRBJ2-1	-	CASSPRWDSRDEQFF
TRBV7-2	TRBJ2-3	-	CASSLHGTVGDTQYF
TRBV6-1	TRBJ1-2	-	CASSPKSNRANNYGYTF
TRBV11-2	TRBJ2-3	-	CASSQLAGAPDTQYF
TRBV11-2	TRBJ2-7	few	CASSWTGSGIPYEQYF
TRBV11-2	TRBJ2-7	-	CASSLIKGLGVYEQYF
TRBV3-1	TRBJ1-6	many	CASSQTGENSPLHF
TRBV29-1	TRBJ1-5	many	CSVGDVNQPQHF
TRBV7-2	TRBJ1-5	-	CASSSTGGERQPQHF
TRBV6-1	TRBJ2-3	few	CASSEREGHLTDTQYF
TRBV7-9	TRBJ2-1	-	CASSIRDRGLGEQFF
TRBV20-1	TRBJ2-3	-	CSAGRTGNEDTQYF
TRBV6-1	TRBJ1-1	-	CASMSGMNTEAFF
TRBV10-3	TRBJ2-6	-	CAIGPGAQGANVLTF
TRBV20-1	TRBJ1-5	-	CSARDPSYSNQPQHF
TRBV27	TRBJ1-5	-	CASSLRDGYGWPQHF
TRBV29-1	TRBJ2-5	-	CSVVTWEEAQYF
TRBV5-1	TRBJ2-2	few	CASSARTGSGELFF
TRBV14	TRBJ2-1	few	CASSQLGGTYNEQFF
TRBV15	TRBJ2-1	-	CATGAVSYNEQFF
TRBV3-1	TRBJ1-5	-	CASSQQGLSQPQHF
TRBV6-1	TRBJ2-2	few	CASSQIGTGKGGGELFF
TRBV6-1	TRBJ1-6	-	CASSLTGVRNSPLHF
TRBV9	TRBJ2-7	few	CASSGGGAAYEQYF
TRBV27	TRBJ2-7	-	CASSLGGAPASYEQYF
TRBV20-1	TRBJ2-2	-	CSACEAVTAELFF
TRBV5-1	TRBJ2-2	few	CASSNRPQGRTGELFF
TRBV12-3/TRBV12-4	TRBJ2-2	-	CASSWVSSNTGELFF
TRBV5-1	TRBJ2-1	few	CASSSGSGSAYNEQFF
TRBV2	TRBJ2-3	few	CASSERPPDTQYF
TRBV29-1	TRBJ2-1	-	CSVDGGTGTPYNEQFF
TRBV7-9	TRBJ1-4	few	CASSLRIGDNREKLFF
TRBV27	TRBJ2-2	-	CASSLSGHYTGELFF
TRBV7-6	TRBJ2-3	-	CASSFTPGTSGYIDTQYF
TRBV7-2	TRBJ1-1	few	CASSLVKGNTEAFF
TRBV30	TRBJ2-3	few	CAEGPFTDTQYF
TRBV11-2	TRBJ2-1	-	CASSFGVASGTNYNEQFF
TRBV6-2/TRBV6-3	TRBJ1-5	few	CASRDQSNQPQHF
TRBV20-1	TRBJ2-2	few	CSASRTSGAGELFF
TRBV24-1	TRBJ2-1	-	CATSDLPGRINEQFF
TRBV11-2	TRBJ2-7	few	CASSAKITWFGDEQYF
TRBV2	TRBJ2-3	many	CASRRQGAFSTDTQYF